This record covers a single T cell receptor (beta chain). PCR was performed using 60 Vbeta and 13 Jbeta primers. The method was immunoSEQ multiplex PCR; TCRdb's version includes in-frame clones alone and lacks a portion of them. The sample records about 120,000 clones, approximately 70% being singletons. There are 15 residues in the CDR3. In germline, CDR1 is LNHDA, CDR2 SQIVND (reference sequence). V lost 9 bases to trimming and J lost 4 bases; unmatched junction nucleotides: 9. The sample comes from a study of cytomegalovirus exposure and HLA in healthy donors. The receptor's source is a man aged 30-40 years in good health and CMV-seropositive. The specimen sequenced was PBMCs. The rearrangement links TRBV19 to TRBJ1-1; 12 bases agree with TRBD1. CDR3 protein: CASTPGQGASTEAFF. The CDR3 DNA sequence: TGTGCCAGCACCCCGGGACAGGGGGCGAGCACTGAAGCTTTCTTT.